This entry lists 2 T cell receptor beta chains sequenced from one sample in a study of cytomegalovirus exposure and HLA in healthy donors. The PCR had 60 Vbeta and 13 Jbeta primers. This table comes from immunoSEQ multiplex PCR, and its TCRdb copy is limited to in-frame clones, with some not included. The sample shows 150,000 to 200,000 clones, 75% to 85% of them seen only once. Sequenced input: PBMCs. The receptor set was obtained from a woman between 50 and 59 years old in good health and CMV-seropositive.

The chain uses TRBV6-1 and TRBJ2-7, with TRBD2 matching 10 bases. CDR3 length: 16 residues. CDR1 and CDR2 (germline): MNHNS, SASEGT. Losses at the gene ends were 1 base for V and 4 bases for J; bases not matched to a gene: 7. The CDR3 loop reads CASSEGWTSGIYEQYF. Here the CDR3 DNA reads TGTGCCAGCAGTGAAGGGTGGACTAGCGGCATATACGAGCAGTACTTC.

The J gene is TRBJ2-1, the V gene TRBV15; 8 bases match TRBD1. The trim removed 3 bases at V and 2 bases at J, leaving 3 bases unmatched. The CDR3 sequence is 15 residues long. CDR1 LNHNV and CDR2 YYDKDF come from the germline V gene (reference sequence). DNA for the CDR3: TGTGCCACCAGCAGTCTGGGACAGGCCTACAATGAGCAGTTCTTC. It is translated as CATSSLGQAYNEQFF.